These 16 T cell receptor beta chains were sequenced from one sample in a study of blood T cell repertoires in COVID-19. Only in-frame clones appear in the TCRdb table, and some are missing; sequencing was by immunoSEQ multiplex PCR. The profile covers almost 250,000 clones, with around 86% appearing a single time and around 1.6% taken by the ten largest. Sequencing was done on a sample of PBMCs or T cells enriched from blood (not recorded which). The receptor set was obtained from a woman aged 50 to 60 who had recovered from COVID-19.

This clone has only one observation. V gene TRBV5-1 combines with J gene TRBJ2-2; possibly TRBD1 for D (5 bases). The V end was cut by 4 bases, the J end by 2 bases, with 9 bases between. Germline CDR1 reads SGHRS; CDR2 reads YFSETQ. The CDR3 contains 14 residues. The chain's CDR3 is CASSGQGNTGELFF. The CDR3 region has the DNA TGCGCCAGCAGCGGGCAGGGTAACACCGGGGAGCTGTTTTTT.

The gene calls are TRBV5-1 and TRBJ2-6, with D uncertain. Germline CDR1 and CDR2: SGHRS and YFSETQ. The length of the CDR3 is 15 residues. V was trimmed by 0 bases and J by 4 bases, leaving 8 bases between them. The CDR3 sequence: CASSLVPTGANVLTF. The CDR3 nucleotides are TGCGCCAGCAGCTTGGTCCCAACAGGGGCCAACGTCCTGACTTTC.

This clone was seen a handful of times. This chain uses TRBV5-1 with TRBJ1-5, with 7 positions matching TRBD1. Per germline, CDR1 SGHRS and CDR2 YFSETQ. The V and J ends lost 1 base and 2 bases, in that order; junction bases with no gene match: 3. CDR3 size: 15 residues. CDR3 region: CASSLSTGGNQPQHF. In DNA form, the CDR3 reads TGCGCCAGCAGCTTGTCAACAGGGGGCAATCAGCCCCAGCATTTT.

The V call is TRBV4-2, the J call TRBJ1-5; D not resolved. Germline V lookup: CDR1 LGHNA, CDR2 YNFKEQ. The CDR3 runs to 12 residues. V was shortened by 1 base and J by 11 bases, with 9 bases between the two germline ends. The CDR3 sequence is CASSQGSGAQHF. CDR3 DNA: TGTGCCAGCAGCCAAGGTTCCGGAGCCCAGCATTTT.

J is TRBJ1-3 and V is TRBV28; D is undetermined. Germline V gives CDR1 MDHEN, CDR2 SYDVKM. V shed 10 bases and J shed 4 bases, with 11 bases lying between them. This CDR3 contains 12 residues. The CDR3 loop reads CAKEGWGNTIYF. CDR3 sequence (DNA): TGTGCCAAGGAGGGATGGGGAAACACCATATATTTT.

This chain connects TRBV4-1 to TRBJ2-3, with D unresolved. Between the trimmed V and J ends, which lost 4 bases and 4 bases, there was a span of 9 bases. This CDR3 region has 13 residues. CDR1 is MGHRA, CDR2 YSYEKL, per germline. CDR3 sequence reads: CASSREFSDTQYF. The CDR3 nucleotides read TGCGCCAGCAGCCGTGAGTTTTCAGATACGCAGTATTTT.

The V call is TRBV27, the J call TRBJ2-7, with D hard to call. This CDR3 is 13 amino acids long. The germline V gene has CDR1 MNHEY and CDR2 SMNVEV (reference sequence). Trimming took off 3 bases at V and 2 bases at J, with 8 bases between the two ends. The CDR3 is CASSFGQTYEQYF. DNA for the CDR3: TGTGCCAGCAGTTTTGGGCAGACCTACGAGCAGTACTTC.

The CDR3 nucleotides read TGTGCCAGCACCAGACAGGGTAGCAATCAGCCCCAGCATTTT. As protein: CASTRQGSNQPQHF. The chain has TRBV6-6 and TRBJ1-5, with 7 bases lining up with TRBD1. The J segment lost 0 bases and the V segment lost 7 bases, leaving 3 bases of the junction unmatched. Germline values: CDR1 MNHNY, CDR2 SVGAGI (reference sequence). The CDR3 runs to 14 residues.

As for this clone: The junction departs from the called germline gene at one end, perhaps through a read error. The chain uses TRBV6-1 and TRBJ2-7; no firm D call. Germline V lookup: CDR1 MNHNS, CDR2 SASEGT. CDR3 length equals 16 residues. CDR3 bases: TGTGCCAGCAGTGAAAGAGGCTCCGGCTTATTGTACGGGCAGTACTTC. The encoded protein is CASSERGSGLLYGQYF.

This clone showed up just a few times. The chain uses TRBV10-3 and TRBJ2-7; the D gene is possibly TRBD2 (6 bases). V dropped 3 bases and J dropped 2 bases, with 14 bases sitting between them. Germline CDR1 is ENHRY and CDR2 is SYGVKD. The CDR3 is 15 residues long. This chain's CDR3 is CAISEGLGSPYEQYF. DNA of the CDR3: TGTGCCATCAGTGAAGGACTCGGGAGCCCCTACGAGCAGTACTTC.

This clone appeared a single time. This sequence joins TRBV21-1 and TRBJ2-1; the DNA was not used to check the table's D call, TRBD1. TRBV21-1 is a documented pseudogene. This CDR3 contains 14 residues. CDR3 in DNA: TGTGCCAGCAGCATTACAGGGGGCTACAATGAGCAGTTCTTC. Its translation is CASSITGGYNEQFF.

The gene calls are TRBV5-1 and TRBJ1-6; TRBD1 aligns across 10 bases. The CDR3 runs 16 residues. From germline, CDR1 is SGHRS and CDR2 YFSETQ. The trim removed 0 bases at V and 14 bases at J, leaving 11 bases unmatched. DNA for the CDR3: TGCGCCAGCAGCTTGGCCTACGGGACAGGGGTCGGAGCCCTCCACTTT. Residues: CASSLAYGTGVGALHF.

This chain links TRBV19 with TRBJ1-5; D might be TRBD1 (5 bases). This CDR3 region has 17 residues. V shed 7 bases and J shed 0 bases, with 19 bases lying between them. Germline CDR1 LNHDA, CDR2 SQIVND (reference sequence). This CDR3 reads CASTKSGGTYSNQPQHF. The CDR3 nucleotides read TGTGCCAGTACCAAAAGTGGGGGGACTTATAGCAATCAGCCCCAGCATTTT.

The gene calls are TRBV18 and TRBJ2-5; 7 bases line up with TRBD2. Per germline, CDR1 KGHSH and CDR2 LQKENI. CDR3 length: 14 amino acids. V trimming: 10 bases; J trimming: 4 bases; junction bases outside the gene matches: 12. The CDR3 here is CATSPRRERETQYF. For the CDR3, the DNA is TGTGCCACCTCCCCTAGGCGGGAGAGAGAGACCCAGTACTTC.

The CDR3 DNA sequence: TGTGCCAGCAGCTCACGGACTTCCCGCATGAACACTGAAGCTTTCTTT. Translation gives CASSSRTSRMNTEAFF. The chain is built from TRBV7-9 and TRBJ1-1; D is unclear. Germline values: CDR1 SEHNR, CDR2 FQNEAQ (reference sequence). The V and J ends lost 4 bases and 0 bases respectively, with 15 bases between them. The CDR3 contains 16 residues.

Comments on this clone: A read error may produce the germline difference seen at one junction end. The chain employs TRBV18 and TRBJ1-4; D call uncertain. Germline CDR1 reads KGHSH; CDR2 reads LQKENI. The CDR3 sequence is 16 residues long. CDR3 bases: TGTGCCAGCTCACCAGAATCGGGAGGTGTGAATGGAAAACTGTTTTTT. Translation: CASSPESGGVNGKLFF.